This TCR beta chain came from a study of vaccination and CD4 T cells after COVID-19. Study-wide background: In culture, cells were exposed to overlapping spike peptides from SARS-CoV-2, HCoV-NL63, HCoV-OC43 and HCoV-229E.

Between the trimmed V and J ends, which lost 1 base and 2 bases, there was a span of 9 bases. There are 15 residues in the CDR3. Germline assignment: CDR1 SGHVS and CDR2 FNYEAQ. In regard to this clonotype: Its antigen is still unknown.

Treatment noted: roughly nine-day PBMC culture with coronavirus spike peptide pools or control peptides (ViraFEST assay). Positive PCR tests were logged from March through December 2020, ahead of US Alpha, Beta and Delta variants. Sequencing of the DNA from cultured CD4+ T cells was carried out with the Oncomine TCR Beta short-read assay. Someone extracted genomic DNA from cultured CD4+ T cells. From the PCR reads, TCRdb called clonotypes with MiXCR, one entry per CDR3 protein. The profile shows some 16,000 distinct CDR3 sequences, 54% of them singletons. The chain uses TRBV7-6 and TRBJ1-3, with D maybe TRBD1 (5 bases). Sequenced here: cultured CD4+ T cells from blood, sampled after SARS-CoV-2 vaccination. This receptor was identified in a human donor with COVID-19. For the CDR3, the DNA is TGTGCCAGCAGCTTAGGGGCAGGGCCTGGAAACACCATATATTTT. As protein: CASSLGAGPGNTIYF. Full variable domain (rest looked up from reference TRBV7-6 and TRBJ1-3): GAGVSQSPRYKVTKRGQDVALRCDPISGHVSLYWYRQALGQGPEFLTYFNYEAQQDKSGLPNDRFSAERPEGSISTLTIQRTEQRDSAMYRCASSLGAGPGNTIYFGEGSWLTVV.